This TCR beta chain originates from a study of CD8+CD57+ T cells in acquired aplastic anemia (dated by TCRdb to 2016 to 2019). About the full investigation: DNA extracted from sorted CD4+ and CD8+ cells had a mean of about 3.3 ug, with a range of about 0.2 to 30 ug.

The study at large found these results: Although under 35 CD8+ CDR3 sequences were shared by patients and controls, these sequences appeared highly expressed in patients and within the immunodominant clones of patients. No significant difference in CD8+ Simpson's diversity was found between patients and healthy controls (P=0.060).

Genomic DNA served as template for TCR beta VDJ combination and CDR3 sequence profiling. An Illumina HiSeq 2000 was used for TCR repertoire sequencing. The authors' analysis ran thus. Repertoire assessment relied on Simpson's diversity index, CDR3 size and DJ length profiles, and TRBV/TRBJ rearrangement plots. The most abundant DNA sequence in the deep sequencing data was defined as the immunodominant clone. CDR3 amino acid sequences were screened for sharing across subjects and compared with published repertoires and the VDJdb database. TCRdb redid the processing of the public reads, applying fastp at Q25 and MiXCR, and retained in-frame beta chains. Under each unique CDR3 protein, matching rows form one entry showing the most common genes and DNA. These V and J calls rely on TCRdb rather than the paper's analysis. For this sample the table gives 200,000 or so distinct CDR3 sequences, of which around 66% were detected only once. The top ten hold roughly 46% of the sample.

Points on this clonotype: It lacks a known antigen. Base qualities are not provided; no much larger clone lies one nucleotide away.

The study deep-sequenced TCR repertoires of sorted CD4+ and CD8+ blood T cells from severe aplastic anemia patients and healthy subjects. Ficoll-Paque density gradient centrifugation was used to isolate peripheral blood mononuclear cells. Before DNA was extracted, CD4+ and CD8+ T cells were sorted using either FACS or magnetic beads. The receptor comes from a human donor with severe aplastic anemia or a healthy control (not recorded which). The sample was sorted CD4+, CD8+, or CD8+CD57+ T cells (not recorded which) from PBMCs.

The DNA sequence is given as TGTGCCAGCAGCGTACTCAGAAATGAGCAGTTCTTC. This is translated as CASSVLRNEQFF. This chain is built from TRBV7-2 and TRBJ2-1; the D gene cannot be resolved reliably. The CDR3, cysteine through phenylalanine, is 12 amino acids long. The retained sequence is limited to the CDR3, 36 bases, with the frame set at the first base. The V and J ends are trimmed by 5 bases and 7 bases, leaving 9 bases between them. According to the germline V gene, CDR1 reads SGHTA and CDR2 reads FQGNSA.